The subject of this entry is one T cell receptor beta chain. No antigen is known for it. This specimen belongs to a study of blood T cells in healthy people across ages. Study conclusions and caveats: Unsorted PBMCs prevented conclusive naive versus antigen-experienced comparison. Not knowing donor CMV status may have confounded expanded clonotype changes. Estimated diversity, derived from one million T cells, was regarded as an underestimate.

Then a second PCR, running roughly 7 to 11 cycles, was carried out with a sample-barcoded 5' primer and a J-beta primer mix. TCRdb passed the 5' RACE reads through MiXCR, listing each CDR3 protein once. The table lists 850,000 to 1,000,000 distinct CDR3 sequences, around 46% of them singletons. Isolated per sample were at least 7 million PBMCs. V gave up 1 base and J gave up 2 bases, with 14 bases separating them. CDR3 size: 16 residues. Germline lookup yields CDR1 SGHTA and CDR2 FQGNSA. The TCR sequence derives from a young man in good health. V and J are TRBV7-2 and TRBJ1-1; D ambiguous. The material sequenced was blood. The CDR3 is CASSLGLLGDNTEAFF. CDR3 bases: TGTGCCAGCAGCTTAGGCCTCCTGGGAGACAACACTGAAGCTTTCTTT.